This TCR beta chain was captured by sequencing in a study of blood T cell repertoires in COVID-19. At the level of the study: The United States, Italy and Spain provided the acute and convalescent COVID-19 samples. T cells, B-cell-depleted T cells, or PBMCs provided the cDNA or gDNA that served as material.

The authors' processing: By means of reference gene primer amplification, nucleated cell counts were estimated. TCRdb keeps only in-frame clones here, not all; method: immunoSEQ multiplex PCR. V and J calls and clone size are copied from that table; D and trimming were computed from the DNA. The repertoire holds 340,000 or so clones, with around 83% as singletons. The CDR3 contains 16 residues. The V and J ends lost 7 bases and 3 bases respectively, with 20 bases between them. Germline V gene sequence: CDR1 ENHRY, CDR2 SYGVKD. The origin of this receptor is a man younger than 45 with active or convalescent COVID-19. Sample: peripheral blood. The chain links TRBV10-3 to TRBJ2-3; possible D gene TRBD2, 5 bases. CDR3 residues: CAITNFPRDRTDTQYF. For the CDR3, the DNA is TGTGCCATCACCAACTTCCCCCGGGATCGGACAGATACGCAGTATTTT.